This TCR beta chain was recovered during a study of blood T cell repertoires in COVID-19. Study background: Sources were T cells, B-cell-depleted T cells, or PBMCs; the material itself was cDNA or gDNA.

The ends were cut back, 6 bases at V and 7 bases at J, with 10 bases in the middle. The germline V gene encodes CDR1 LGHDT and CDR2 YNNKEL (reference sequence). This CDR3 has 12 residues. Original handling: Counts of nucleated cells, estimated from reference gene primer amplification, were obtained. Sequenced by immunoSEQ multiplex PCR; TCRdb stores in-frame clones only, minus some. V and J calls plus clone size are reproduced from that table; the DNA served to infer D and trimming. In the table there are about 190,000 clones, 88% of which are singletons. This clone was picked up one time. The rearrangement links TRBV3-1 (or the pseudogene TRBV3-2) to TRBJ2-1; D call uncertain. This sequence originates from a man aged 30 to 39 with acute or convalescent COVID-19. The sequenced sample was peripheral blood. CDR3 nucleotides: TGTGCCAGCAGTCAATTTCGGAATGAGCAGTTCTTC. It is translated as CASSQFRNEQFF.